This note documents a single T cell receptor (beta chain) sequence. Its antigen is still unknown. The sample comes from a study of cytomegalovirus exposure and HLA in healthy donors. The CDR3 is 14 amino acids. Germline CDR1 is SGHVS and CDR2 is FQNEAQ. The germline V and J ends were trimmed by 1 base and 6 bases, with 13 bases remaining between them. Study results and limitations: When a later analysis compared HLA-associated TCR beta chains with equally common others, the HLA-associated chains turned out to be more clonally expanded and to have lower generation probabilities.

With 60 Vbeta and 13 Jbeta primers, the PCR was carried out. The method was immunoSEQ multiplex PCR; TCRdb's version includes in-frame clones alone and lacks a portion of them. The table includes some 78,000 clones, more than 65% detected once. The chain is built from TRBV7-8 and TRBJ2-7; tentative D call: TRBD1 (6 bases). Material: PBMCs. This TCR derives from a woman aged 40 to 50 in good health and CMV-seropositive. CDR3 bases: TGTGCCAGCAGCTTAGGTTCCGCAGGGGTCGAGCAGTACTTC. Protein sequence: CASSLGSAGVEQYF.